The present T cell receptor beta chain was sequenced within a study of cytomegalovirus exposure and HLA in healthy donors. Study-wide points: Specific recognition of CMV antigens was confirmed in vitro for a few chains (all CMV-associated). The study put under 200 TCR beta chains on its list as cytomegalovirus-associated. That first-cohort TCR clusters tended to co-occur in the roughly 110 validation repertoires was found in a later analysis.

This clone was observed once. Its target is not known. The donors were members of the validation cohort comprising over a hundred subjects, separate from the roughly 670-subject first cohort. V was pared by 3 bases and J by 0 bases, with 15 bases between. CDR3 size: 16 residues. Per the germline V gene, CDR1 is MRHNA and CDR2 is SNTAGT. Some clones are missing from TCRdb's copy, which holds only in-frame ones; the method was immunoSEQ multiplex PCR. The sample shows some 250,000 clones, approximately 84% of them seen only once. Sample: PBMCs. The V gene is TRBV6-4, the J gene TRBJ2-7; D possibly corresponds to TRBD2 (5 bases). This TCR was recovered from a woman between 25 and 40 years old in good health and CMV-seropositive. DNA for the CDR3: TGTGCCAGCAGTGAACTAACCTGGGAGTACTCCTACGAGCAGTACTTC. Translated, it gives CASSELTWEYSYEQYF.